This T cell receptor beta chain was recorded in a study of radiotherapy plus CTLA-4 blockade in lung cancer. Points from the study as a whole: Blood-borne expansion of tumor-derived TCR clones followed radiotherapy plus ipilimumab.

Clones were sequenced by immunoSEQ multiplex PCR, and TCRdb holds only the in-frame ones, with some missing. The table shows approximately 70,000 clones, with more than 70% occurring only once. Concerning this clone: Its target is unknown.

Per the germline V gene, CDR1 is MNHEY and CDR2 is SVGAGI. This CDR3 has 13 residues. The J segment lost 4 bases and the V segment lost 7 bases, leaving 5 bases of the junction unmatched. The rearrangement links TRBV6-5 to TRBJ1-2; 8 nucleotides agree with TRBD1. The clonotype was recovered from a human donor with non-small cell lung cancer whose response to radiotherapy plus ipilimumab could not be evaluated. Some clones in this sample may be carry-over from other donors' samples. The sample was peripheral blood, taken from a patient treated with radiotherapy plus ipilimumab. This CDR3 is CASNAGGGYGYTF. DNA for the CDR3: TGTGCCAGCAATGCAGGGGGCGGCTATGGCTACACCTTC.